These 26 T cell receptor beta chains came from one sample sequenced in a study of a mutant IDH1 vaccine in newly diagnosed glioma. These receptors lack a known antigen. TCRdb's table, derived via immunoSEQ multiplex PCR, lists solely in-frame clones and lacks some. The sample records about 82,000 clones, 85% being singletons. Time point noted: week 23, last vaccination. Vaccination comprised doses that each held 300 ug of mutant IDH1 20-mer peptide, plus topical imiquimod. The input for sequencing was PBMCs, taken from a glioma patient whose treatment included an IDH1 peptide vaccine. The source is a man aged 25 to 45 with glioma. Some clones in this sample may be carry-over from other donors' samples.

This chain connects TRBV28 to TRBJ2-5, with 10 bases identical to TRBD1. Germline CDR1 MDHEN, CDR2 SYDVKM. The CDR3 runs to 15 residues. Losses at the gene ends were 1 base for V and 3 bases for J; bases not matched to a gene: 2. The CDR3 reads CASSLLGTGEETQYF. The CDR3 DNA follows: TGTGCCAGCAGTTTATTGGGGACAGGGGAAGAGACCCAGTACTTC. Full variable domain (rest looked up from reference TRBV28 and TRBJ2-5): DVKVTQSSRYLVKRTGEKVFLECVQDMDHENMFWYRQDPGLGLRLIYFSYDVKMKEKGDIPEGYSVSREKKERFSLILESASTNQTSMYLCASSLLGTGEETQYFGPGTRLLVL.

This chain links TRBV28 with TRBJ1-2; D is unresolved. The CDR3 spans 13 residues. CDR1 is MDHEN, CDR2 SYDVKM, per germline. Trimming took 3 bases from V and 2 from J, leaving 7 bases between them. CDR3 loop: CASSFQRNYGYTF. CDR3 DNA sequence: TGTGCCAGCAGTTTCCAACGGAACTATGGCTACACCTTC.

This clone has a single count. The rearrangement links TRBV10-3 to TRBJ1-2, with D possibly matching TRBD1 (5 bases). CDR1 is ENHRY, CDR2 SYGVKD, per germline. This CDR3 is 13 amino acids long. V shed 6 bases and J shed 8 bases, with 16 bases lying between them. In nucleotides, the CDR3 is TGTGCCATCAGCGGGGACGGGGGATACGGCTACACCTTC. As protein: CAISGDGGYGYTF.

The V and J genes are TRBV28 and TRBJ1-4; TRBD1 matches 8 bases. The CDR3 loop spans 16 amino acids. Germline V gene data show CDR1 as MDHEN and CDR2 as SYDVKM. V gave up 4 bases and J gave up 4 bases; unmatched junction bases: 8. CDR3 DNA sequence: TGTGCCAGCAGTTCCCCCAGGACAGGGCATAATGAAAAACTGTTTTTT. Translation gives CASSSPRTGHNEKLFF. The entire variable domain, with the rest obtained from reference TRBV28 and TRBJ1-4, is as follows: DVKVTQSSRYLVKRTGEKVFLECVQDMDHENMFWYRQDPGLGLRLIYFSYDVKMKEKGDIPEGYSVSREKKERFSLILESASTNQTSMYLCASSSPRTGHNEKLFFGSGTQLSVL.

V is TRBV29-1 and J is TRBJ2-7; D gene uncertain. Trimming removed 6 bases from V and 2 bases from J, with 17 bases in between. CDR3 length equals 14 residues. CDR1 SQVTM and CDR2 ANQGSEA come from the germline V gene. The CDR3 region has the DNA TGCAGCGTGATGACTCCGGCGATACCCTACGAGCAGTACTTC. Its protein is CSVMTPAIPYEQYF.

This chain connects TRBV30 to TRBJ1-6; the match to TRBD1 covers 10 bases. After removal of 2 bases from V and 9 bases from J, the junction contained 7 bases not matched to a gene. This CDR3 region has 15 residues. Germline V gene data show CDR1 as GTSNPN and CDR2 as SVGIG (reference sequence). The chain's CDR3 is CAWSIPDRGASPLHF. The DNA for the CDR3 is TGTGCCTGGAGTATCCCGGACAGGGGGGCTTCACCCCTCCACTTT.

CDR3 in amino acids: CASSSPGTLSYEQYF. CDR3 DNA: TGTGCCAGCAGTTCACCGGGAACCCTTTCCTACGAGCAGTACTTC. The V and J genes are TRBV28 and TRBJ2-7, with D tentatively TRBD2 (5 bases). Trimming left V 4 bases short and J 1 base short, with 14 bases between. Germline V gene sequence: CDR1 MDHEN, CDR2 SYDVKM. CDR3 length: 15 amino acids. The full variable domain, rest sourced from reference TRBV28 and TRBJ2-7, is DVKVTQSSRYLVKRTGEKVFLECVQDMDHENMFWYRQDPGLGLRLIYFSYDVKMKEKGDIPEGYSVSREKKERFSLILESASTNQTSMYLCASSSPGTLSYEQYFGPGTRLTVT.

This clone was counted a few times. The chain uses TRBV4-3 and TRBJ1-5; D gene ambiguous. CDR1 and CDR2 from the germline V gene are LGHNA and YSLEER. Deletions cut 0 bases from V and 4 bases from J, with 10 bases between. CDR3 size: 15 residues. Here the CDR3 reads CASSQDWNENQPQHF. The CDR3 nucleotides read TGCGCCAGCAGCCAAGATTGGAATGAGAATCAGCCCCAGCATTTT.

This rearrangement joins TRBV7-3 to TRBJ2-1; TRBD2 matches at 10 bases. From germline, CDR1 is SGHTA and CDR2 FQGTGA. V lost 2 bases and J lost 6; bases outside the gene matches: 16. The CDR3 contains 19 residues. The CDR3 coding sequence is TGTGCCAGCAGCTTAGGCCGCCTTCTTCTCAGCGGGAGGGCCAATGAGCAGTTCTTC. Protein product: CASSLGRLLLSGRANEQFF.

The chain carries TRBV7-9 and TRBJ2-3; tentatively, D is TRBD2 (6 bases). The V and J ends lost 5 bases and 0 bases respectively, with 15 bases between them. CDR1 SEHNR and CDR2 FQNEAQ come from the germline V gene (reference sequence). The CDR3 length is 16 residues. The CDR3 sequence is CASSPGLAISTDTQYF. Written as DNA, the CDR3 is TGTGCCAGCAGCCCCGGGCTAGCGATAAGCACAGATACGCAGTATTTT.

CDR3 sequence (DNA): TGTGCCAGCAGCTATATTTTCGACAGGGCTACCGGGGAGCTGTTTTTT. Translated: CASSYIFDRATGELFF. V gene TRBV11-2 combines with J gene TRBJ2-2; 7 bases align to TRBD1. Germline-derived CDR1 and CDR2 are SGHAT and FQNNGV. The CDR3 is made up of 16 amino acids. The V and J ends lost 4 bases and 5 bases, in that order; junction bases with no gene match: 10.

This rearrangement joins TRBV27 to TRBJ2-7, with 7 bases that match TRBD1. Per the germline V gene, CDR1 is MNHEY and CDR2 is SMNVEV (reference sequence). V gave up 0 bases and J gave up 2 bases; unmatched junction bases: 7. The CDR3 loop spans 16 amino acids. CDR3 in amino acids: CASSLSGDSLPYEQYF. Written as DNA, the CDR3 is TGTGCCAGCAGTTTATCTGGGGACAGCCTCCCCTACGAGCAGTACTTC.

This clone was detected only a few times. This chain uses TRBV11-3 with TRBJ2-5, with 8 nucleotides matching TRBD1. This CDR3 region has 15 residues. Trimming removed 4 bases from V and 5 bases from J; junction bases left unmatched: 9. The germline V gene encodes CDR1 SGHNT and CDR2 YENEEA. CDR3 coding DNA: TGTGCCAGCAGCTCCGGACAGGGTAGGACGGAGACCCAGTACTTC. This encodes CASSSGQGRTETQYF.

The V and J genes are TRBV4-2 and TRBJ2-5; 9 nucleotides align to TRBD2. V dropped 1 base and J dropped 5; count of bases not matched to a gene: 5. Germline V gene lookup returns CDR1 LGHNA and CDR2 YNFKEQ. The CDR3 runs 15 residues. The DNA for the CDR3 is TGTGCCAGCAGCCAAGTCGGCGGGGGGGAGGAGACCCAGTACTTC. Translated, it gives CASSQVGGGEETQYF.

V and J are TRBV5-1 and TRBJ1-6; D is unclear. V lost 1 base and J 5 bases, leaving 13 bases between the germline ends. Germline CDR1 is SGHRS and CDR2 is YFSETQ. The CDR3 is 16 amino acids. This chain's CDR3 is CASSLLSAQNNSPLHF. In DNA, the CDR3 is TGCGCCAGCAGCTTGCTCTCAGCTCAGAATAATTCACCCCTCCACTTT.

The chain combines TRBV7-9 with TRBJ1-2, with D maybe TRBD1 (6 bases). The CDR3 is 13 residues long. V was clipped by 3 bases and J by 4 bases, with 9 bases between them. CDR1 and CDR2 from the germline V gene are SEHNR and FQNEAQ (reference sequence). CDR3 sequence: CASSLEDSYGYTF. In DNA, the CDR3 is TGTGCCAGCAGCTTGGAGGACAGCTATGGCTACACCTTC.

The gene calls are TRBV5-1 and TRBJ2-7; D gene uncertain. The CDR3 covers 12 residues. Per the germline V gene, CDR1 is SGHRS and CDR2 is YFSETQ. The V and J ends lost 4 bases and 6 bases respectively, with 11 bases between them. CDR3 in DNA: TGCGCCAGCAGCAAGACAAGGTCCGAGCAGTACTTC. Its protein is CASSKTRSEQYF.

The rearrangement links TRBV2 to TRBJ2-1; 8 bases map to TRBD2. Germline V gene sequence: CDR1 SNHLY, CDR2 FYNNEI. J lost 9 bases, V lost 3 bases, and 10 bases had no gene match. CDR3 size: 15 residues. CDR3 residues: CASSDGHGGRTEQFF. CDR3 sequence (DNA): TGTGCCAGCAGTGATGGACACGGCGGGAGGACTGAGCAGTTCTTC.

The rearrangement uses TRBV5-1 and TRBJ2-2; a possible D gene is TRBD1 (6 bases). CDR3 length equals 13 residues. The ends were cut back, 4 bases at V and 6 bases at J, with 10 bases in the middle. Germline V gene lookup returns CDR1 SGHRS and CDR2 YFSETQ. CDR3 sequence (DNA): TGCGCCAGCAGCGTGCAGGGGCCCGGGGAGCTGTTTTTT. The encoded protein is CASSVQGPGELFF.

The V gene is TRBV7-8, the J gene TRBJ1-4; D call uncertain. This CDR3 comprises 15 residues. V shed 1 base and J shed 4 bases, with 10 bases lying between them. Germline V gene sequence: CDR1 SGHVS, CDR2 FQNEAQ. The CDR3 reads CASSLELNFNEKLFF. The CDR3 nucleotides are TGTGCCAGCAGCTTAGAGCTGAACTTTAATGAAAAACTGTTTTTT.

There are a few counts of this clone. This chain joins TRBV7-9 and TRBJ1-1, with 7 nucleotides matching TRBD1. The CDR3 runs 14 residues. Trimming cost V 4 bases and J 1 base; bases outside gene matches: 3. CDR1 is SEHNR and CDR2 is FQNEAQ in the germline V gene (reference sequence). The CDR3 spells CASSSQGGNTEAFF. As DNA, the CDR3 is TGTGCCAGCAGCTCCCAGGGGGGGAACACTGAAGCTTTCTTT.

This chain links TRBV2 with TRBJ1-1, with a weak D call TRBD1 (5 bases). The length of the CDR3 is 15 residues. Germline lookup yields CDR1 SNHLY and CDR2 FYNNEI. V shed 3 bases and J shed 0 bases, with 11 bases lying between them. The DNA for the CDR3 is TGTGCCAGCAGTGAGAACGGACACCTGAACACTGAAGCTTTCTTT. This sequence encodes CASSENGHLNTEAFF.

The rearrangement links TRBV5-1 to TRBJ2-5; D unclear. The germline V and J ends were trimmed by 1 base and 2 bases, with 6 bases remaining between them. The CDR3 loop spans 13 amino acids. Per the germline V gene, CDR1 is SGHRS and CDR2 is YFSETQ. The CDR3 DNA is TGCGCCAGCAGCTTGAATGTTCAAGAGACCCAGTACTTC. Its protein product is CASSLNVQETQYF. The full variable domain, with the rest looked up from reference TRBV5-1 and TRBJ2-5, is KAGVTQTPRYLIKTRGQQVTLSCSPISGHRSVSWYQQTPGQGLQFLFEYFSETQRNKGNFPGRFSGRQFSNSRSEMNVSTLELGDSALYLCASSLNVQETQYFGPGTRLLVL.

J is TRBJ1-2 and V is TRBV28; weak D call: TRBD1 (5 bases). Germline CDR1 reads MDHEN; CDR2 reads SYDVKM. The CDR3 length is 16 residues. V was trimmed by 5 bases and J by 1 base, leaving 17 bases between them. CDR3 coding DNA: TGTGCCAGCAGTGGCCCTCGGGAGGGGAATAACTATGGCTACACCTTC. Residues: CASSGPREGNNYGYTF.

CDR3 sequence reads: CASSLEPSMNTEAFF. The CDR3, as DNA: TGTGCCAGCAGCTTAGAACCGAGTATGAACACTGAAGCTTTCTTT. The chain uses TRBV11-2 and TRBJ1-1; no definite D call. Germline lookup yields CDR1 SGHAT and CDR2 FQNNGV. Between the trimmed V and J ends, which lost 0 bases and 0 bases, there was a span of 8 bases. The CDR3 contains 15 residues. Drawing the rest from reference TRBV11-2 and TRBJ1-1, the complete variable domain is EAGVAQSPRYKIIEKRQSVAFWCNPISGHATLYWYQQILGQGPKLLIQFQNNGVVDDSQLPKDRFSAERLKGVDSTLKIQPAKLEDSAVYLCASSLEPSMNTEAFFGQGTRLTVV.

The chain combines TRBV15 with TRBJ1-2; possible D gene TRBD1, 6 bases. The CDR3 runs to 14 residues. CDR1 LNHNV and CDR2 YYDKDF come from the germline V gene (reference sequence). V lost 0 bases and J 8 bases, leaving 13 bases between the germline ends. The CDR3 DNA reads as TGTGCCACCAGCAGAGATGGGGGGCGTGAGGGCTACACCTTC. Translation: CATSRDGGREGYTF.